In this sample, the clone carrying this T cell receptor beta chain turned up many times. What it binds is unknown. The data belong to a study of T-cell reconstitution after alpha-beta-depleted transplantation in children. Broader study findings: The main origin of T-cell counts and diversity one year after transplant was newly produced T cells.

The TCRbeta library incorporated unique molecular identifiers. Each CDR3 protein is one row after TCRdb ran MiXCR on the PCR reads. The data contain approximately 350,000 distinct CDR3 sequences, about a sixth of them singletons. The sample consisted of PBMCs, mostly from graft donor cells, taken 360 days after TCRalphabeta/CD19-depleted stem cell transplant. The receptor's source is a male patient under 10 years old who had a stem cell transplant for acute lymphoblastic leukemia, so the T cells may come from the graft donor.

The CDR3, as DNA: TGTGCCAGCAGCCAATTGGGGGATGCCTACGAGCAGTACTTC. Its translation: CASSQLGDAYEQYF. The chain couples TRBV4-2 to TRBJ2-7; D possibly matches TRBD1 or TRBD2 (5 bases each). Germline loops: CDR1 LGHNA, CDR2 YNFKEQ. The CDR3 loop spans 14 amino acids. The V end was cut by 2 bases, the J end by 2 bases, with 10 bases between.